The clone carrying this T cell receptor beta chain occurred many times. These data come from a study of T-cell reconstitution after alpha-beta-depleted transplantation in children. The V gene lost 0 bases and the J gene lost 1 base, with 10 bases spanning the gap. There are 15 residues in the CDR3. The germline V gene encodes CDR1 SGHDN and CDR2 FVKESK. The TCRbeta library incorporated unique molecular identifiers. Each CDR3 protein gets one entry after TCRdb re-called the PCR reads with MiXCR. The sample records 200,000 to 250,000 distinct CDR3 sequences, roughly 8.1% being singletons. The chain is built from TRBV14 and TRBJ2-7; TRBD2 is a possible D gene (5 bases). The material was PBMCs, mostly from graft donor cells, obtained 360 days after TCRalphabeta/CD19-depleted stem cell transplant. This receptor was obtained from a male patient aged 2 to 9 who had a stem cell transplant for acute myeloid leukemia, so the T cells may come from the graft donor. The CDR3 bases are TGTGCCAGCAGCCAAGACTTAGCGAGATCCTACGAGCAGTACTTC. Its translation: CASSQDLARSYEQYF. The full variable domain, its missing parts supplied by reference TRBV14 and TRBJ2-7, is EAGVTQFPSHSVIEKGQTVTLRCDPISGHDNLYWYRRVMGKEIKFLLHFVKESKQDESGMPNNRFLAERTGGTYSTLKVQPAELEDSGVYFCASSQDLARSYEQYFGPGTRLTVT.